Shown below are 13 T cell receptor beta chains from a single sample sequenced in a study of T cell responses to AZD1222 COVID-19 vaccine (dated by TCRdb to the early 2020s). The time point label for this specimen denotes: baseline before first vaccination. The method was the immunoSEQ multiplex PCR assay. Sourced from immuneACCESS, this table was stored by TCRdb with only in-frame sequences that have V and J called. A share of the clones is absent; for the studies checked, an unresolved V gene accounts for under half, and the remainder has no known explanation. The sample includes more than 110,000 clones, with 91% observed a single time. Roughly 2.8% of the sample is held by the ten biggest clonotypes. The sequences come from peripheral blood, collected on day 0 of AZD1222 vaccination. The receptors were sampled from an adult in good health.

This chain connects TRBV12-5 to TRBJ2-2, with D possibly being TRBD1 or TRBD2 (5 bases each). The CDR3 extends over 18 amino acids. Germline CDR1 reads LGHNT; CDR2 reads FRNRAP. The ends were cut back, 1 base at V and 3 bases at J, with 18 bases in the middle. The CDR3 DNA follows: TGTGCTAGTGGTTTGGACGCACCGGGGCGCGCGGACACCGGGGAGCTGTTTTTT. Translated: CASGLDAPGRADTGELFF.

This sequence joins TRBV19 and TRBJ1-1, with TRBD1 as a possible D gene (5 bases). Looked up from germline, CDR1 is LNHDA and CDR2 is SQIVND (reference sequence). The CDR3 has 12 residues. Trimming pared 11 bases from V and 3 bases from J, leaving 13 bases between. CDR3 sequence: CACRRGYTEAFF. The DNA of the CDR3 is TGTGCCTGCAGGAGGGGATACACTGAAGCTTTCTTT.

This rearrangement joins TRBV28 to TRBJ2-7, with 12 bases that match TRBD2. Per the germline V gene, CDR1 is MDHEN and CDR2 is SYDVKM. The length of the CDR3 is 15 residues. Germline trimming cut 5 bases from V and 4 bases from J; bases unmatched to any gene: 6. The chain's CDR3 is CASSTPSGRVYEQYF. The CDR3 nucleotides read TGTGCCAGCAGTACGCCTAGCGGGAGGGTTTACGAGCAGTACTTC.

This sequence joins TRBV7-9 and TRBJ2-5; TRBD2 matches 12 bases. Germline CDR1 is SEHNR and CDR2 is FQNEAQ (reference sequence). V lost 1 base and J lost 2; bases outside the gene matches: 2. CDR3 length: 16 amino acids. This chain's CDR3 is CASSLGLAGVQETQYF. The CDR3, as DNA: TGTGCCAGCAGCTTAGGACTAGCGGGAGTACAAGAGACCCAGTACTTC.

In its sample, this clone was seen once. This rearrangement joins TRBV5-1 to TRBJ1-2; D remains ambiguous. The CDR3 totals 14 residues. V was clipped by 0 bases and J by 3 bases, with 9 bases between them. Germline V gene data show CDR1 as SGHRS and CDR2 as YFSETQ. The DNA of the CDR3 is TGCGCCAGCAGCTTGGCGGGGAGTCACTATGGCTACACCTTC. Its translation: CASSLAGSHYGYTF.

The chain carries TRBV28 and TRBJ2-2; 13 bases line up with TRBD2. CDR1 MDHEN and CDR2 SYDVKM come from the germline V gene. V dropped 5 bases and J dropped 7; count of bases not matched to a gene: 7. The CDR3 covers 16 residues. The CDR3 is CASSLGLAGVDGELFF. Written as DNA, the CDR3 is TGTGCCAGCAGTCTCGGACTAGCGGGAGTCGACGGGGAGCTGTTTTTT.

The J gene is TRBJ1-2, the V gene TRBV3-1 (or the pseudogene TRBV3-2), with D perhaps TRBD1 (5 bases). This CDR3 is built from 15 residues. Germline V gives CDR1 LGHDT, CDR2 YNNKEL (reference sequence). Trimming stripped 1 base from V and 7 bases from J, with 16 bases between. The chain's CDR3 is CASSQVLAGWLGYTF. In DNA form, the CDR3 reads TGTGCCAGCAGCCAAGTTTTGGCAGGGTGGCTTGGCTACACCTTC.

V gene TRBV27 combines with J gene TRBJ2-5; the D call may be TRBD1 or TRBD2 (5 bases each). The germline V gene has CDR1 MNHEY and CDR2 SMNVEV (reference sequence). The CDR3 spans 15 residues. The germline V and J ends were trimmed by 6 bases and 7 bases, with 21 bases remaining between them. In DNA, the CDR3 is TGTGCCAGCAGCCCCGGGACCCACTTAGTAGGGACCCAGTACTTC. This gives the protein CASSPGTHLVGTQYF.

The chain recombines TRBV6-4 with TRBJ2-2, with D perhaps TRBD2 (6 bases). Germline lookup yields CDR1 MRHNA and CDR2 SNTAGT. Trimming pared 4 bases from V and 12 bases from J, leaving 18 bases between. This CDR3 region has 14 residues. CDR3 coding DNA: TGTGCCAGCAGTGCCGATGGGGGGACCGCGAAGCTGTTTTTT. The encoded protein is CASSADGGTAKLFF.

This chain joins TRBV6-5 and TRBJ1-1; the match to TRBD1 covers 10 bases. Trimming at V came to 0 bases and at J to 4 bases, leaving 2 bases not matched to a gene. The CDR3 runs 15 residues. The V gene's germline CDR1 is MNHEY and CDR2 SVGAGI. CDR3 nucleotide sequence: TGTGCCAGCAGTTACTCGACAGGGGGCTCCACTGAAGCTTTCTTT. Translated, it gives CASSYSTGGSTEAFF.

The chain has TRBV7-3 and TRBJ2-3; 9 bases line up with TRBD2. CDR3 size: 17 residues. With V trimmed by 2 bases and J by 3 bases, 9 bases remained unmatched. CDR1 and CDR2 from the germline V gene are SGHTA and FQGTGA. The CDR3 spells CASSLHGAGGQTDTQYF. The CDR3 nucleotides read TGTGCCAGCAGCTTACATGGGGCGGGAGGGCAAACAGATACGCAGTATTTT.

The V gene is TRBV11-2, the J gene TRBJ2-7, with D hard to call. This CDR3 is 16 amino acids long. Trimming shortened V by 0 bases and J by 4 bases, and 16 bases separated the two germline ends. Germline CDR1 and CDR2: SGHAT and FQNNGV. The DNA for the CDR3 is TGTGCCAGCAGCTTAGAAATCTCCCGGATATGGTACGAGCAGTACTTC. Its translation is CASSLEISRIWYEQYF.

This clone has only one observation. The gene calls are TRBV12-5 and TRBJ2-7; the D is unclear. The germline V gene has CDR1 LGHNT and CDR2 FRNRAP. Trimming left V 10 bases short and J 3 bases short, with 19 bases between. The CDR3 consists of 14 residues. CDR3 in amino acids: CATKARVTDYEQYF. The CDR3 DNA reads as TGTGCTACCAAGGCCAGAGTGACTGACTACGAGCAGTACTTC.